The present T cell receptor beta chain was sequenced within a study of Tregs in tolerant kidney transplant recipients. General study results and limits: Expanding Tregs on activated donor B cells appeared to best identify donor-specific TCRbeta clones. This study did not directly address biological reproducibility. Donor-specific Treg expansion exceeded global Treg expansion in tolerant patients, suggesting antigen drive.

Germline lookup yields CDR1 SGHVS and CDR2 FQNEAQ. The V segment lost 5 bases and the J segment 5 bases; nucleotides outside the gene matches: 13. This CDR3 comprises 16 residues. In regard to this clone: Its antigen is unidentified.

The nonmyeloablative bone marrow transplants came from related graft donors, with transient mixed chimerism. The method was immunoSEQ multiplex PCR; TCRdb's version includes in-frame clones alone and lacks a portion of them. The sample has 45,000 to 55,000 clones; approximately 91% are singletons. The sequence was obtained from a human patient who received a combined kidney and bone marrow transplant. These T cells may partly come from the graft donor. The source material was CD8+ T cells from blood (PBMCs), sampled 24 months after the transplant. J is TRBJ2-5 and V is TRBV7-8, with 8 bases identical to TRBD1. CDR3 sequence reads: CASSGPDRAPRETQYF. DNA for the CDR3: TGTGCCAGCAGCGGCCCGGACAGGGCCCCACGGGAGACCCAGTACTTC.